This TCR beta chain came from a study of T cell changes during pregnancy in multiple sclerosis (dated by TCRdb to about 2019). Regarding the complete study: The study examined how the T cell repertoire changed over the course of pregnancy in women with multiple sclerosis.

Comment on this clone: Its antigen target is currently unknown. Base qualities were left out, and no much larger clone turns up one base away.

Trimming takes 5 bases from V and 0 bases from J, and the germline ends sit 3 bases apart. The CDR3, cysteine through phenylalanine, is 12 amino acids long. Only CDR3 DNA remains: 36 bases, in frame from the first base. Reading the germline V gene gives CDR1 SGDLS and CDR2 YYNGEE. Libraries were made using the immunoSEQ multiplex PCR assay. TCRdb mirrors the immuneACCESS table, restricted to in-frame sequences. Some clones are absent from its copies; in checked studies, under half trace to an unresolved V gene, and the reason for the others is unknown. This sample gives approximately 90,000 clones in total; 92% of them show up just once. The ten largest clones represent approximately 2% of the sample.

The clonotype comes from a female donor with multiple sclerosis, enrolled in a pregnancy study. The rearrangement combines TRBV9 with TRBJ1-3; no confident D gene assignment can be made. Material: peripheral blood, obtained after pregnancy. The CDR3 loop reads CASRASGNTIYF. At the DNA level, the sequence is TGTGCCAGCAGGGCCTCTGGAAACACCATATATTTT.